This T cell receptor (beta chain) was identified in a study of CD8+ T cells in alopecia areata. Following RNA extraction, reverse transcription yielded cDNA that acted as the sequencing template. TCRdb's copy holds only in-frame clones and misses some; the assay was immunoSEQ multiplex PCR. In the table there are roughly 180,000 clones, roughly 50% of which are singletons. Treatment defined: oral pan-JAK inhibitor, 5-10 mg twice daily. The ends lost 9 bases at V and 1 base at J; junction bases unmatched: 14. Germline CDR1 reads SGHRS; CDR2 reads YFSETQ. CDR3 length equals 16 residues. The chain couples TRBV5-1 to TRBJ2-5, with 8 bases lining up with TRBD2. The receptor comes from a human donor with alopecia areata. Sequences were derived from CD8+ T cells sorted from blood, sampled at week 24, from a patient treated with tofacitinib. CDR3 region: CAITLGRGALQETQYF. The CDR3 DNA is TGCGCCATCACGCTCGGGCGGGGGGCGCTCCAAGAGACCCAGTACTTC.